These 2 T cell receptor beta chains came from one sample sequenced in a study of cytomegalovirus exposure and HLA in healthy donors. It was with 60 Vbeta and 13 Jbeta primers that the PCR ran. The table came from immunoSEQ multiplex PCR; TCRdb's copy has only in-frame clones and leaves some out. Found here are roughly 100,000 clones, approximately 12% of them singletons; the top ten hold about a sixth. The specimen was PBMCs. These receptors were obtained from a man between 35 and 55 years old in good health and CMV-seropositive.

This clone was seen a handful of times. The chain links TRBV30 to TRBJ1-1; D gene unclear. Germline values: CDR1 GTSNPN, CDR2 SVGIG (reference sequence). The CDR3 has 13 residues. The V end was cut by 6 bases, the J end by 0 bases, with 11 bases between. As DNA, the CDR3 is TGTGCCTGCCGGCTGGAGGTGAACACTGAAGCTTTCTTT. Residues: CACRLEVNTEAFF.

There are a few counts of this clone. The chain couples TRBV2 to TRBJ2-1; perhaps TRBD1 as D (6 bases). Per the germline V gene, CDR1 is SNHLY and CDR2 is FYNNEI. This CDR3 contains 14 residues. With 7 bases removed from V and 9 bases from J, the gap between germline ends came to 19 bases. CDR3 in amino acids: CASTIGRGLGEQFF. The CDR3 DNA reads as TGTGCCAGCACCATCGGCAGGGGCCTCGGTGAGCAGTTCTTC.